This TCR beta chain was found in a study of T-cell reconstitution after alpha-beta-depleted transplantation in children. V was clipped by 6 bases and J by 3 bases, with 18 bases between them. Germline V gene data show CDR1 as DFQATT and CDR2 as SNEGSKA (reference sequence). This CDR3 region has 14 residues. This clonotype was observed a handful of times. During its preparation, the TCRbeta library received unique molecular identifiers. One entry per CDR3 protein results from TCRdb running MiXCR on the PCR reads. The sample holds just over 350,000 distinct CDR3 sequences; about an eighth are singletons and the top ten take about 4%.

Sequences were derived from PBMCs, sampled from the stem cell graft. This TCR came from a human donor who donated a stem cell graft to a child with Fanconi anemia. V and J are TRBV20-1 and TRBJ2-7, with unresolved D. The CDR3 region has the DNA TGCAGTGCCCGCCCGCGGACCTCTTACTACGAGCAGTACTTC. This gives the protein CSARPRTSYYEQYF.